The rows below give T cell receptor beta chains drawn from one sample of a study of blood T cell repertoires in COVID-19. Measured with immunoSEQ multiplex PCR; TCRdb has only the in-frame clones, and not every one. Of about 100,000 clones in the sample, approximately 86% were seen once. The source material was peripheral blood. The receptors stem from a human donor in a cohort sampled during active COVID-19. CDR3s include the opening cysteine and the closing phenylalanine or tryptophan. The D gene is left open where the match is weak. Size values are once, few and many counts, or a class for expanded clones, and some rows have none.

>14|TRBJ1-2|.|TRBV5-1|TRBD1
TGCGCCAGCAGCCCAGGGGACAGGGCCTATGGCTACACCTTC
CASSPGDRAYGYTF
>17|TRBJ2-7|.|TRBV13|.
TGTGCCAGCAGCTTGGAGTCCGGGTGGGAGAGCTCCTACGAGCAGTACTTC
CASSLESGWESSYEQYF
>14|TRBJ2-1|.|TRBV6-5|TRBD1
TGTGCCAGCAGGCCGGGACAGGACTACAATGAGCAGTTCTTC
CASRPGQDYNEQFF
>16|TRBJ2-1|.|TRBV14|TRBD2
TGTGCCAGCAGCCAAGATGTAGCGGGTTACTACAATGAGCAGTTCTTC
CASSQDVAGYYNEQFF
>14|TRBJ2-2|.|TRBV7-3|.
TGTGCCAGCAGCGCCGGACAGATCACCGGGGAGCTGTTTTTT
CASSAGQITGELFF
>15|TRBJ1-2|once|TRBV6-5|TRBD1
TGTGCCAGCAGTTACTCGAGGACAGGTCAGAATGGCTACACCTTC
CASSYSRTGQNGYTF
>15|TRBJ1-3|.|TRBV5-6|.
TGTGCCAGCAGACGTGGGGGGGTCTCTGGAAACACCATATATTTT
CASRRGGVSGNTIYF
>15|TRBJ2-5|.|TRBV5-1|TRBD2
TGCGCCAGCAGCTTGACTGGACTAGGCTCTGAGACCCAGTACTTC
CASSLTGLGSETQYF
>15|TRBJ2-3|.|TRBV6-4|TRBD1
TGTGCCAGCAGTGCTCAGGGGGCAGGGACAGATACGCAGTATTTT
CASSAQGAGTDTQYF
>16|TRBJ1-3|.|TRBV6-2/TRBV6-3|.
TGTGCCAGCAGTGATCCCCAAGACAGCTCTGGAAACACCATATATTTT
CASSDPQDSSGNTIYF
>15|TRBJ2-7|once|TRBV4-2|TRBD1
TGTGCCAGCAGCCTAGAGGAGACAGGGGGCTACGAGCAGTACTTC
CASSLEETGGYEQYF
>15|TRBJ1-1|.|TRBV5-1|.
TGCGCCAGCAGCTTGGGGGTAGGAGCGAACACTGAAGCTTTCTTT
CASSLGVGANTEAFF
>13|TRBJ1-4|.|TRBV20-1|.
TGCAGTGCTAGTGGAGGGTTGCATGAAAAACTGTTTTTT
CSASGGLHEKLFF
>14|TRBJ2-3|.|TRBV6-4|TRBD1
TGTGCCAGCTCCGGGACAGGAGAGGGTCGAACGCAGTATTTT
CASSGTGEGRTQYF
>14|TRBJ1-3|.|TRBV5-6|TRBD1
TGTGCCAGCAGGGACAGGGGGCCTGGAAACACCATATATTTT
CASRDRGPGNTIYF
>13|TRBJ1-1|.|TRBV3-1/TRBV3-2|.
TGTGCCAGCAGCAGACTGGCAAACACTGAAGCTTTCTTT
CASSRLANTEAFF
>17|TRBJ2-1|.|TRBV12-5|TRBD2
TGTGCTAGTGGTTTGAGGGTAGCGGGTAAACCCTACAATGAGCAGTTCTTC
CASGLRVAGKPYNEQFF
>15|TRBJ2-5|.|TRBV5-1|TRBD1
TGCGCCAGCAGCTTGACACCGGGACAGCAAGAGACCCAGTACTTC
CASSLTPGQQETQYF
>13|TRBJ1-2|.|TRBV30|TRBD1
TGTGCCTGGAGGACAGGGGAGAACTATGGCTACACCTTC
CAWRTGENYGYTF
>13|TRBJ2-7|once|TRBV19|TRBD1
TGTGCCAGTAGTCAAAGGGGGCTATACGAGCAGTACTTC
CASSQRGLYEQYF
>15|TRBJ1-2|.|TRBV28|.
TGTGCCAGCAGTTTCGGCGAGGGGAGGTCACGGGGCTACACCTTC
CASSFGEGRSRGYTF